The clone carrying this TCR beta chain was found many times. Its cognate antigen is unknown. The sample is drawn from a study of shared clonotypes between healthy human individuals. Study-level results: Sampling used blood alone; tissue repertoires probably differ.

Everyone who donated was a Caucasian adult who lived in Nashville, Tennessee. Each unsorted sample relied on about 90 million PBMCs as its source of genomic DNA. The sequencing of unsorted PBMC DNA took place on ten immunoSEQ deep assay plates. Profiling relied on immunoSEQ multiplex PCR, and the TCRdb table lists in-frame clones only, not all of them. The repertoire holds under 600,000 clones, with about 75% as singletons. The sample taken for sequencing was PBMCs. The receptor was isolated from a woman in her thirties or forties in good health. Some clones in this sample may be carry-over from other donors' samples.

CDR3 nucleotides: TGTGCCAGCAGTCTACAGGGGGCGCTCAACGAGCAGTACTTC. Translating it yields CASSLQGALNEQYF. The chain carries TRBV6-1 and TRBJ2-7, with TRBD1 identical over 9 bases. The length of the CDR3 is 14 residues. After removal of 5 bases from V and 5 bases from J, the junction contained 7 bases not matched to a gene. The germline gives CDR1 MNHNS, CDR2 SASEGT.